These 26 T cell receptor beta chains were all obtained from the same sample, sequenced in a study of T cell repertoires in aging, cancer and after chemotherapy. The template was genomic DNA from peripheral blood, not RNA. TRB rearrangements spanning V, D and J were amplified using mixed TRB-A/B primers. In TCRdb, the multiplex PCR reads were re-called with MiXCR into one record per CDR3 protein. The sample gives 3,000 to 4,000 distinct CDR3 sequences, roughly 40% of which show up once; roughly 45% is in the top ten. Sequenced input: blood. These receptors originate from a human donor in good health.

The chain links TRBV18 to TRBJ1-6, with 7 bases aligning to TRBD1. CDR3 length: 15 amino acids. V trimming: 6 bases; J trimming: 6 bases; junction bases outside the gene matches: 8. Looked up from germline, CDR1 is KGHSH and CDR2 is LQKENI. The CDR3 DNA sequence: TGTGCCAGCTCGACCCGGGACAGTCTTAATTCACCCCTCCACTTT. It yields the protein CASSTRDSLNSPLHF. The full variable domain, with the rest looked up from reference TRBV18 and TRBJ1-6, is NAGVMQNPRHLVRRRGQEARLRCSPMKGHSHVYWYRQLPEEGLKFMVYLQKENIIDESGMPKERFSAEFPKEGPSILRIQQVVRGDSAAYFCASSTRDSLNSPLHFGNGTRLTVT.

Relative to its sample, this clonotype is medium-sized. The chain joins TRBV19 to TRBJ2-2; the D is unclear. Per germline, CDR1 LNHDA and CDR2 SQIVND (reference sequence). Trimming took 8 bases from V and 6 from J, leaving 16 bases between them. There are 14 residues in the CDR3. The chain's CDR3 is CASHGPSYPGELFF. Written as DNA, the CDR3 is TGTGCCAGTCATGGACCGTCGTACCCCGGGGAGCTGTTTTTT.

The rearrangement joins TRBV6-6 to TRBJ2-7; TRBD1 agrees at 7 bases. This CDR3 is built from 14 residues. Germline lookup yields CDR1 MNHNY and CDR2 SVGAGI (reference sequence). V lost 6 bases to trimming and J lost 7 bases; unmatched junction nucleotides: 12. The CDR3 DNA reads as TGTGCCAGCAGGAGGACAGGAGAGGCCTGGGAGCAGTACTTC. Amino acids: CASRRTGEAWEQYF.

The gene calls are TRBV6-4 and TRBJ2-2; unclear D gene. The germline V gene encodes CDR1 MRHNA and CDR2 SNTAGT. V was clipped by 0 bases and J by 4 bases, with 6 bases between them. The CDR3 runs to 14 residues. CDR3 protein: CASSDSLFTGELFF. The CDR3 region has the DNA TGTGCCAGCAGTGACTCTCTCTTCACCGGGGAGCTGTTTTTT.

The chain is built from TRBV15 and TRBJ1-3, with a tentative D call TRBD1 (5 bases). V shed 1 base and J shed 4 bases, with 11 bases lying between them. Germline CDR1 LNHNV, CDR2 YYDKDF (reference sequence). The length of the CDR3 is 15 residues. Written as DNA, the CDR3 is TGTGCCACCAGCAGAGGCGGGGCAGCAGGAAACACCATATATTTT. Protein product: CATSRGGAAGNTIYF.

In DNA, the CDR3 is TGCAGTGCTAGGTCTCCGGGGAGCAATCAGCCCCAGCATTTT. It yields the protein CSARSPGSNQPQHF. The rearrangement joins TRBV20-1 to TRBJ1-5; D is ambiguous. This CDR3 is built from 14 residues. The V end was cut by 3 bases, the J end by 1 base, with 10 bases between. Germline loops: CDR1 DFQATT, CDR2 SNEGSKA (reference sequence).

CDR3 protein: CATSSNTEAFF. The CDR3 DNA reads as TGTGCCACTAGTTCGAACACTGAAGCTTTCTTT. The chain carries TRBV24-1 and TRBJ1-1; D remains unclear. The CDR3 is made up of 11 amino acids. Germline V gene data show CDR1 as KGHDR and CDR2 as SFDVKD. Trimming removed 10 bases at V and 1 base at J, with 6 bases between.

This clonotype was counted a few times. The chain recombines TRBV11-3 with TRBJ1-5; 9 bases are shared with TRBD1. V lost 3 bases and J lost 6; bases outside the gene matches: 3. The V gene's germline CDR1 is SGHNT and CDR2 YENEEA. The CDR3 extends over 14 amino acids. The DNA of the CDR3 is TGTGCCAGCAGCTTTACGGGACAGGGTCAGCCCCAGCATTTT. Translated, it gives CASSFTGQGQPQHF.

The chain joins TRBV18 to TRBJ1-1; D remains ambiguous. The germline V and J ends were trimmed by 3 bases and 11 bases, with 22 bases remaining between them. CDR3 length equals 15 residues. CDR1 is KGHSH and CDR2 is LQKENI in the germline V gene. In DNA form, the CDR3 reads TGTGCCAGCTCACCGCCTCACGGCGGACTTGGGTTGGCTTTCTTT. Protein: CASSPPHGGLGLAFF.

As DNA, the CDR3 is TGTGCCAGCAGTTTACTAAACACCATATATTTT. Its translation: CASSLLNTIYF. The V gene is TRBV12-3 or TRBV12-4, the J gene TRBJ1-3; no definite D call. Trimming stripped 2 bases from V and 6 bases from J, with 2 bases between. CDR3 size: 11 residues.

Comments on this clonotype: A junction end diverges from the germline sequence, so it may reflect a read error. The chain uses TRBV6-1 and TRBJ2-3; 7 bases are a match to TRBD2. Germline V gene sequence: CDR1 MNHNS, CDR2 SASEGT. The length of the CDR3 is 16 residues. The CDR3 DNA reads TGTTCCAGCTCCCCGGACGCGGGGGTCTTCACAGATACGCAGTATTTT. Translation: CSSSPDAGVFTDTQYF.

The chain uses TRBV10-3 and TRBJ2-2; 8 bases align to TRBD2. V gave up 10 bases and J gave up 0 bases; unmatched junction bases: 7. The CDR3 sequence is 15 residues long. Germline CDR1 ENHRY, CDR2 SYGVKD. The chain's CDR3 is CATSGGGPNTGELFF. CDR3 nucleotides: TGTGCCACTTCGGGCGGGGGGCCGAACACCGGGGAGCTGTTTTTT.

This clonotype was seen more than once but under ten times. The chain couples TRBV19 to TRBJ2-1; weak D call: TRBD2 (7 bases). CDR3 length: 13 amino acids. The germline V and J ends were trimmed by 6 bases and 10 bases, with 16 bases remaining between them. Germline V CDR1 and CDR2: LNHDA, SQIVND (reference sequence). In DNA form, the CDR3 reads TGTGCCAGTAGGACTACAGGGAGGGGAGAGCAGTTCTTC. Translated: CASRTTGRGEQFF.

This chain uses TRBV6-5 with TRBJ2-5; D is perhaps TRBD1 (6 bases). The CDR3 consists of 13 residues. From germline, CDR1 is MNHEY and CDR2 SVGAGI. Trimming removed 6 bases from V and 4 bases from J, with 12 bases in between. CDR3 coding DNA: TGTGCCAGCAGAACCGTGGGGGCAGAGACCCAGTACTTC. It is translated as CASRTVGAETQYF.

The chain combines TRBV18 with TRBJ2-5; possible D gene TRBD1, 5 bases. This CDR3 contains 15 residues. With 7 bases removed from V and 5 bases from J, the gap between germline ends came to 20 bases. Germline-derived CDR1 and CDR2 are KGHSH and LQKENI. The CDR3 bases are TGTGCCAGCTTACCGAGACAGAGTTTGGGGGAGACCCAGTACTTC. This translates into CASLPRQSLGETQYF.

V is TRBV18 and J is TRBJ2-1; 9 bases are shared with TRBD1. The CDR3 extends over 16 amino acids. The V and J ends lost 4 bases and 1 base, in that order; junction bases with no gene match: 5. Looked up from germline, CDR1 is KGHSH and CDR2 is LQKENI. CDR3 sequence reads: CASSLGTGPSYNEQFF. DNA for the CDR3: TGTGCCAGCTCACTGGGGACAGGGCCATCCTACAATGAGCAGTTCTTC.

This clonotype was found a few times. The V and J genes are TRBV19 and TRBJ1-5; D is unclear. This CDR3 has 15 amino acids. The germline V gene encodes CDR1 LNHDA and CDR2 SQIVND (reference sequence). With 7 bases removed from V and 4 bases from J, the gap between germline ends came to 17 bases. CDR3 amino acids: CASIPQSGENQPQHF. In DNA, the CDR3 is TGTGCCAGTATCCCTCAATCGGGAGAAAATCAGCCCCAGCATTTT.

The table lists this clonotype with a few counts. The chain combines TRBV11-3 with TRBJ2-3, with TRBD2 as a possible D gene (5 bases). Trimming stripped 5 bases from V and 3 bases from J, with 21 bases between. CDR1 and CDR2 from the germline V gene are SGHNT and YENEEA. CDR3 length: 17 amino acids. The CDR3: CASSQLAGGYVTDTQYF. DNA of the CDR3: TGTGCCAGCAGCCAGTTGGCGGGTGGCTACGTGACAGATACGCAGTATTTT.

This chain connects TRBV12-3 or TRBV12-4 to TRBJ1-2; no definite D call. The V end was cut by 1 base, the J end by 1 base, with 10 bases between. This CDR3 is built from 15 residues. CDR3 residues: CASSLEGGSNYGYTF. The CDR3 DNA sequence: TGTGCCAGCAGTTTAGAAGGCGGCAGTAACTATGGCTACACCTTC.

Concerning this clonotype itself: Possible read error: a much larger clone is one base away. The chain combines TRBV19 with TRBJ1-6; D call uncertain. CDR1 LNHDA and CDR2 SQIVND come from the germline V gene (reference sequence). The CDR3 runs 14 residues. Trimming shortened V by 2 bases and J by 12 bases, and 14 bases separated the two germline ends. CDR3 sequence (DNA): TGTGCCAGTAGTATAAGAGGGTTCAGCTTACCCCTCCACTTT. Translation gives CASSIRGFSLPLHF.

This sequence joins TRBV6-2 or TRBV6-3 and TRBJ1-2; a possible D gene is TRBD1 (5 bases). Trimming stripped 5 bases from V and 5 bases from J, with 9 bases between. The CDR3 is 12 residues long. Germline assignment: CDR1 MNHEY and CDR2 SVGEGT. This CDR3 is CASSLQEYGYTF. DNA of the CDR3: TGTGCCAGCAGTCTACAGGAATATGGCTACACCTTC.

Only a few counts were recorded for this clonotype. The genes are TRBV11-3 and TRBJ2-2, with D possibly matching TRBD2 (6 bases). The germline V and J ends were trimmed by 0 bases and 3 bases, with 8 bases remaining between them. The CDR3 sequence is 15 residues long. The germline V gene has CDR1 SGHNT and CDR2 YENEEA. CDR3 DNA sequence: TGTGCCAGCAGCTTAGAGGGACTTTACACCGGGGAGCTGTTTTTT. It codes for CASSLEGLYTGELFF. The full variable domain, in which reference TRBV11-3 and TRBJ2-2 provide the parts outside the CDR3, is EAGVVQSPRYKIIEKKQPVAFWCNPISGHNTLYWYLQNLGQGPELLIRYENEEAVDDSQLPKDRFSAERLKGVDSTLKIQPAELGDSAVYLCASSLEGLYTGELFFGEGSRLTVL.

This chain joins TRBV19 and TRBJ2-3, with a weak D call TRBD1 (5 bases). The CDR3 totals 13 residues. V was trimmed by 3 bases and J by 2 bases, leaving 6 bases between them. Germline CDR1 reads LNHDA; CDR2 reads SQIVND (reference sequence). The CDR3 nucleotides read TGTGCCAGTAGTATCAGGGTCACAGATACGCAGTATTTT. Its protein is CASSIRVTDTQYF.

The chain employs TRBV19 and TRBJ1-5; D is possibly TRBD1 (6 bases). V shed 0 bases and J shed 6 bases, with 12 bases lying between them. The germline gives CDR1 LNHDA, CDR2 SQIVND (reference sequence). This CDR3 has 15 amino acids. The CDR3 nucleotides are TGTGCCAGTAGTATAGAGATGGGGGCCGTTCAGCCCCAGCATTTT. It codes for CASSIEMGAVQPQHF.

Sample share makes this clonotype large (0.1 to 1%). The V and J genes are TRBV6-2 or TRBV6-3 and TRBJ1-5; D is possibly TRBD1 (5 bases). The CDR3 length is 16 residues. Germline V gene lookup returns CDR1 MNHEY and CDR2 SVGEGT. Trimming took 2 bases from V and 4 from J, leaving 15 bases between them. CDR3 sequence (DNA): TGTGCCAGCAGTTACAACAGGCCGAAACCTAATCAGCCCCAGCATTTT. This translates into CASSYNRPKPNQPQHF.

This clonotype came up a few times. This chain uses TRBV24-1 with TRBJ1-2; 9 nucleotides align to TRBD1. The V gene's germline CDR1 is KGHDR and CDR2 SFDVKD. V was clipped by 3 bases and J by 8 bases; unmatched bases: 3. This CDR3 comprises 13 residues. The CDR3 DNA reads TGTGCCACCAGTGATCGGGACAGGGCCGGCTACACCTTC. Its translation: CATSDRDRAGYTF.